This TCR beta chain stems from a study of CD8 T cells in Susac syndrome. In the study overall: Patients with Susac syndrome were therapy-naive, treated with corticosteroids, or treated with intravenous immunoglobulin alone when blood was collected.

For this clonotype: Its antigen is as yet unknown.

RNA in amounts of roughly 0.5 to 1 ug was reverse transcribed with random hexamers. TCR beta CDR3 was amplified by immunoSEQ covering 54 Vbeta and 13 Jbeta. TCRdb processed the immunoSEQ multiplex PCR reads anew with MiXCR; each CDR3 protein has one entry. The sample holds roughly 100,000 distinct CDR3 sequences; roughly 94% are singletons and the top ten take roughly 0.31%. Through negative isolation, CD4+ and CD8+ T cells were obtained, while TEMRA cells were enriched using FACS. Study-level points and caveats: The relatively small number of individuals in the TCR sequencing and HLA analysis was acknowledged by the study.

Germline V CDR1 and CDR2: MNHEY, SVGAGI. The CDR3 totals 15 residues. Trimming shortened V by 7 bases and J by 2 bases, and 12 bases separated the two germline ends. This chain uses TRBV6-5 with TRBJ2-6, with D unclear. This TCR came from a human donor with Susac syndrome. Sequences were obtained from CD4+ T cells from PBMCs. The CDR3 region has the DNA TGTGCCAGCACCCTTGTTGGTACTGGGGCCAACGTCCTGACTTTC. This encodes CASTLVGTGANVLTF.